This is a list of T cell receptor beta chains from one sample in a study of blood T cell repertoires in COVID-19. Generated by immunoSEQ multiplex PCR, the TCRdb table keeps only in-frame clones and is missing some. The table lists about 310,000 clones, about nine tenths of them singletons, with approximately 2% in the top ten. The specimen was peripheral blood. These receptors came from a man aged 18 to 29 with active or convalescent COVID-19. CDR3s include the opening cysteine and the closing phenylalanine or tryptophan. D genes are given only for firm matches. Clone size appears in some rows only: once, few, many, or a class for an expanded clone.

cdr3_aa cdr3_nt j_call clone_size v_call d_call
CAISAFEGADTQYF TGTGCCATCAGCGCCTTCGAGGGGGCAGATACGCAGTATTTT TRBJ2-3 - TRBV10-3 -
CASSFTGVEQFF TGCGCCAGCAGCTTTACAGGGGTTGAGCAGTTCTTC TRBJ2-1 - TRBV5-1 TRBD1
CASSGQEEGWNTEAFF TGTGCCAGTAGTGGACAGGAGGAGGGGTGGAACACTGAAGCTTTCTTT TRBJ1-1 - TRBV19 TRBD1
CASSSHGELFF TGTGCCAGCAGTTCACACGGGGAGCTGTTTTTT TRBJ2-2 - TRBV27 -
CASSLVGTGAITYEQYF TGTGCCAGCAGCTTAGTTGGGACAGGAGCTATAACCTACGAGCAGTACTTC TRBJ2-7 - TRBV11-2 TRBD1
CASSLVGGEQPQHF TGTGCCAGCAGCTTAGTCGGGGGGGAACAGCCCCAGCATTTT TRBJ1-5 - TRBV7-2 -
CASSRGLSEQFF TGTGCCAGCAGTAGAGGGTTGAGTGAGCAGTTCTTC TRBJ2-1 - TRBV6-2/TRBV6-3 -
CASSTGTSGKKFF TGTGCCAGTAGTACCGGGACTAGCGGGAAGAAGTTCTTC TRBJ2-1 - TRBV19 TRBD2
CASSPGQGIGRGYTF TGTGCCAGCAGTCCAGGACAGGGAATAGGACGAGGCTACACCTTC TRBJ1-2 - TRBV27 TRBD1
CASSISVGGNQPQHF TGTGCCAGTAGTATCTCAGTCGGGGGCAATCAGCCCCAGCATTTT TRBJ1-5 - TRBV19 -
CASSGAIYGYTF TGTGCCAGCAGCGGGGCCATATATGGCTACACCTTC TRBJ1-2 - TRBV5-5 -
CASSLAGGYEQFF TGTGCCAGCAGCCTGGCGGGAGGCTATGAGCAGTTCTTC TRBJ2-1 - TRBV28 TRBD2
CASSPGKRGVYGYTF TGTGCCAGCAGCCCCGGGAAACGGGGTGTGTATGGCTACACCTTC TRBJ1-2 - TRBV13 -
CASSQYLQYEQYF TGCGCCAGCAGCCAATACCTACAGTACGAGCAGTACTTC TRBJ2-7 - TRBV4-3 -
CASSRQLSGELFF TGCGCCAGCAGCCGACAACTGTCCGGGGAGCTGTTTTTT TRBJ2-2 - TRBV4-3 -
CASSQVFGEDWGSPLHF TGCGCCAGCAGCCAAGTATTCGGGGAAGATTGGGGTTCACCCCTCCACTTT TRBJ1-6 few TRBV4-3 -
CASRPSGGAYYNEQFF TGTGCCAGCAGGCCTAGCGGGGGGGCTTACTACAATGAGCAGTTCTTC TRBJ2-1 - TRBV28 TRBD2
CASSVQGRGGTEAFF TGTGCCAGCAGCGTACAGGGCAGAGGAGGCACTGAAGCTTTCTTT TRBJ1-1 - TRBV28 -
CASSLRGVTEAFF TGTGCCAGCAGTTTACGGGGTGTCACTGAAGCTTTCTTT TRBJ1-1 few TRBV27 -
CASSRLSGPNSPLHF TGTGCCAGCAGCCGCCTTAGTGGTCCCAATTCACCCCTCCACTTT TRBJ1-6 - TRBV7-9 -
CASSLSAPGPQHF TGTGCCAGCAGTTTATCAGCCCCGGGGCCCCAGCATTTT TRBJ1-5 - TRBV27 -
CASSRAPGLSQETQYF TGTGCCAGCAGCCGGGCCCCGGGACTAAGTCAAGAGACCCAGTACTTC TRBJ2-5 - TRBV7-9 TRBD2
CATGEVGADTQYF TGTGCTACTGGGGAGGTAGGGGCAGATACGCAGTATTTT TRBJ2-3 - TRBV10-3 -
CASSSAGGTDTQYF TGCGCCAGCAGCTCAGCGGGGGGCACAGATACGCAGTATTTT TRBJ2-3 - TRBV5-1 TRBD2
CARSQGAEGYTF TGTGCCAGATCACAGGGGGCGGAAGGCTACACCTTC TRBJ1-2 - TRBV19 TRBD1
CAISESLDRGRAGELFF TGTGCCATCAGTGAGTCTCTGGACAGGGGGCGCGCCGGGGAGCTGTTTTTT TRBJ2-2 - TRBV10-3 TRBD1
CASSPRAFTGEKLFF TGTGCCAGTAGTCCCCGGGCCTTCACGGGGGAAAAACTGTTTTTT TRBJ1-4 - TRBV19 -
CASSQGQGSYVGEKLFF TGCGCCAGCAGCCAGGGACAGGGTAGTTACGTGGGTGAAAAACTGTTTTTT TRBJ1-4 - TRBV4-3 TRBD1
CASSLDYRMNTEAFF TGTGCCAGCAGCTTAGATTACAGGATGAACACTGAAGCTTTCTTT TRBJ1-1 - TRBV11-2 -
CASSLEDRGTYEQYF TGTGCCAGCAGTTTAGAGGACAGGGGGACCTACGAGCAGTACTTC TRBJ2-7 - TRBV28 TRBD1
CASRRGRTGELFF TGTGCCAGTCGGAGGGGAAGGACCGGGGAGCTGTTTTTT TRBJ2-2 - TRBV11-2 -
CASSQVVGGSTEAFF TGCGCCAGCAGCCAGGTAGTCGGGGGGAGTACTGAAGCTTTCTTT TRBJ1-1 - TRBV4-1 -
CASSNEGRQPQHF TGTGCCAGCAGCAACGAGGGCAGACAGCCCCAGCATTTT TRBJ1-5 few TRBV28 -
CASSPIGGYNSPLHF TGTGCCAGCAGCCCCATAGGGGGCTATAATTCACCCCTCCACTTT TRBJ1-6 - TRBV6-2/TRBV6-3 -
CASKASGNILRTDTQYF TGTGCCAGTAAAGCTAGCGGTAACATACTTCGCACAGATACGCAGTATTTT TRBJ2-3 - TRBV19 TRBD2
CASSAMTGTYGYTF TGTGCCAGCAGCGCAATGACAGGGACCTATGGCTACACCTTC TRBJ1-2 - TRBV9 TRBD1
CASGSPVGQGLSYEQYF TGTGCTAGTGGTTCACCGGTTGGGCAGGGGCTCTCCTACGAGCAGTACTTC TRBJ2-7 - TRBV12-5 -
CASSLTGKRYSNQPQHF TGTGCCAGCAGTTTAACAGGGAAGAGGTATAGCAATCAGCCCCAGCATTTT TRBJ1-5 once TRBV28 -
CASSQEKTSNYPIYF TGCGCCAGCAGCCAAGAAAAAACGTCGAACTACCCCATATATTTT TRBJ1-3 once TRBV4-1 -
CASSLISNTGELFF TGTGCCAGCAGCTTGATCTCGAACACCGGGGAGCTGTTTTTT TRBJ2-2 - TRBV5-4 -
CASSLVRGGTDTQYF TGTGCCAGCAGCTTAGTGCGGGGGGGGACAGATACGCAGTATTTT TRBJ2-3 - TRBV7-9 TRBD2
CASSLLRQGSLVGSYEQYF TGTGCCAGCAGTTTATTGAGACAGGGATCGTTAGTGGGCTCCTACGAGCAGTACTTC TRBJ2-7 - TRBV27 TRBD1
CASSLGTMVDEQFF TGTGCCAGTAGTCTCGGGACTATGGTCGATGAGCAGTTCTTC TRBJ2-1 - TRBV19 TRBD2
CASSLPGGGYTF TGTGCCAGCAGTCTCCCAGGCGGGGGCTACACCTTC TRBJ1-2 - TRBV28 -
CASSEFAGQYF TGTGCCAGCAGTGAATTCGCCGGGCAGTACTTC TRBJ2-7 - TRBV6-1 -
CASSGRTEAFF TGTGCCAGCAGTGGCAGAACTGAAGCTTTCTTT TRBJ1-1 - TRBV25-1 -
CASSFRQGTGANVLTF TGTGCCAGCAGTTTTCGGCAGGGGACTGGGGCCAACGTCCTGACTTTC TRBJ2-6 - TRBV6-5 -
CSGRAGANYNEQFF TGCAGCGGGCGAGCGGGGGCTAACTACAATGAGCAGTTCTTC TRBJ2-1 - TRBV29-1 TRBD2